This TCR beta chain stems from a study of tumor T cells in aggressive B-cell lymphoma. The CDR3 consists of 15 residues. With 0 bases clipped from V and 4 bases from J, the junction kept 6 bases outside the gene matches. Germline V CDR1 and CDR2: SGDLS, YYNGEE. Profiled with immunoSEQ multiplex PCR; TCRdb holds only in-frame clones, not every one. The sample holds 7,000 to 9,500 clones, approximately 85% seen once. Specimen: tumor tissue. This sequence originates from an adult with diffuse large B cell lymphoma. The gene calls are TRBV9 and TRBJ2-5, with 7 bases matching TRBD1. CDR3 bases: TGTGCCAGCAGCGTAGAGGGGGCCCTTAGAGAGACCCAGTACTTC. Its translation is CASSVEGALRETQYF. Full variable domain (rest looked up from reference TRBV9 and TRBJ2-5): DSGVTQTPKHLITATGQRVTLRCSPRSGDLSVYWYQQSLDQGLQFLIQYYNGEERAKGNILERFSAQQFPDLHSELNLSSLELGDSALYFCASSVEGALRETQYFGPGTRLLVL.